These T cell receptor beta chains were read from a single sample in a study of T cell responses to AZD1222 COVID-19 vaccine. Some clones are missing from TCRdb's copy, which holds only in-frame ones; the method was immunoSEQ multiplex PCR. The data show some 280,000 clones, almost 95% seen once. The material sequenced was peripheral blood, taken 28 days after the second AZD1222 dose. The receptors were gathered from an adult who received the AZD1222 COVID-19 vaccine. The CDR3 runs from the conserved cysteine through the conserved F or W.

>TRBJ1-1|TRBV6-5
CASSYSTRGNTEAFF
>TRBJ1-4|TRBV6-2/TRBV6-3
CASSLPGAREKLFF
>TRBJ2-1|TRBV23-1
CASSPSGTGGYNEQFF
>TRBJ2-3|TRBV6-5
CASSPDGKGTQYF
>TRBJ2-3|TRBV4-3
CASSQLQTGTDTQYF
>TRBJ2-3|TRBV3-1/TRBV3-2
CASSQGGQRTDTQYF
>TRBJ2-5|TRBV15
CATSERTRMRKTQYF
>TRBJ1-3|TRBV4-3
CASGGQGHENTIYF
>TRBJ1-5|TRBV27
CASSSGQGLPRPQHF
>TRBJ1-6|TRBV5-5
CASSSRGGNSPLHF
>TRBJ2-2|TRBV25-1
CASSVLTSGLLSTGELFF